Following are 9 T cell receptor beta chains from one sample sequenced in a study of OX40 agonist ivuxolimab in advanced cancers. Generated by immunoSEQ multiplex PCR, the TCRdb table keeps only in-frame clones and is missing some. Found here are 50,000 to 65,000 clones, approximately 80% of them singletons; the top ten hold 12%. The material was CD4+ or CD8+ T cells sorted from blood, obtained in a trial of the OX40 agonist ivuxolimab. These receptors came from an adult with an advanced solid tumor such as melanoma, head and neck, liver or kidney cancer.

This chain connects TRBV2 to TRBJ2-5, with 11 bases identical to TRBD2. CDR1 SNHLY and CDR2 FYNNEI come from the germline V gene. The CDR3 spans 17 residues. The V and J ends lost 5 bases and 5 bases, in that order; junction bases with no gene match: 13. The CDR3 DNA is TGTGCCAGCAGTCCCCCCTTCTCCACTAGCGGGAGTGAGACCCAGTACTTC. Translated: CASSPPFSTSGSETQYF.

This chain joins TRBV28 and TRBJ2-5, with D possibly being TRBD1 (5 bases). Germline values: CDR1 MDHEN, CDR2 SYDVKM. This CDR3 is built from 14 residues. Trimming cost V 3 bases and J 9 bases, with 17 bases left between them. Written as DNA, the CDR3 is TGTGCCAGCAGTTTGCAGGCAGGGATAACGGCCCAGTACTTC. Protein: CASSLQAGITAQYF. Filled out from reference TRBV28 and TRBJ2-5, the complete variable domain reads DVKVTQSSRYLVKRTGEKVFLECVQDMDHENMFWYRQDPGLGLRLIYFSYDVKMKEKGDIPEGYSVSREKKERFSLILESASTNQTSMYLCASSLQAGITAQYFGPGTRLLVL.

The V and J genes are TRBV27 and TRBJ1-4; D not resolved. Trimming removed 5 bases from V and 8 bases from J, with 15 bases in between. CDR1 is MNHEY, CDR2 SMNVEV, per germline (reference sequence). The CDR3 covers 14 residues. This CDR3 is CASSDGSRGEKLFF. The CDR3 nucleotides read TGTGCCAGCAGTGACGGGAGCCGGGGAGAAAAACTGTTTTTT.

V gene TRBV7-6 combines with J gene TRBJ2-6; perhaps TRBD1 as D (6 bases). Germline assignment: CDR1 SGHVS and CDR2 FNYEAQ. The CDR3 has 15 residues. The V end was cut by 3 bases, the J end by 2 bases, with 8 bases between. CDR3 loop: CASSFGQPGANVLTF. DNA of the CDR3: TGTGCCAGCAGCTTTGGACAGCCTGGGGCCAACGTCCTGACTTTC.

J is TRBJ2-1 and V is TRBV18; 10 bases line up with TRBD2. This CDR3 region has 15 residues. Per germline, CDR1 KGHSH and CDR2 LQKENI. V dropped 3 bases and J dropped 2; count of bases not matched to a gene: 1. CDR3 DNA sequence: TGTGCCAGCTCACCTACTAGCGGGGCCTACAATGAGCAGTTCTTC. Translated: CASSPTSGAYNEQFF.

V and J are TRBV30 and TRBJ2-7; possible D gene TRBD2, 6 bases. V lost 1 base to trimming and J lost 2 bases, with 12 bases between them. CDR1 and CDR2 (germline): GTSNPN, SVGIG (reference sequence). The CDR3 totals 14 residues. Here the CDR3 reads CAWSGGTVTYEQYF. The CDR3 DNA reads TGTGCCTGGAGTGGAGGGACTGTTACCTACGAGCAGTACTTC.

This chain uses TRBV30 with TRBJ2-7; TRBD1 is a possible D gene (6 bases). Germline V gene lookup returns CDR1 GTSNPN and CDR2 SVGIG (reference sequence). This CDR3 is built from 12 residues. The V and J ends lost 5 bases and 5 bases respectively, with 13 bases between them. CDR3 sequence reads: CAWQHRVHEQYF. For the CDR3, the DNA is TGTGCCTGGCAACACAGGGTCCACGAGCAGTACTTC.

The V gene is TRBV28, the J gene TRBJ2-4; TRBD1 aligns across 10 bases. There are 18 residues in the CDR3. Per the germline V gene, CDR1 is MDHEN and CDR2 is SYDVKM. With 7 bases clipped from V and 3 bases from J, the junction kept 15 bases outside the gene matches. The CDR3 is CASTDQGQGFGGKNIQYF. DNA for the CDR3: TGTGCCAGCACCGACCAGGGACAGGGGTTCGGAGGCAAAAACATTCAGTACTTC.

The genes are TRBV2 and TRBJ2-2; D perhaps matches TRBD2 (6 bases). The ends were cut back, 8 bases at V and 5 bases at J, with 12 bases in the middle. Germline loops: CDR1 SNHLY, CDR2 FYNNEI. This CDR3 is 13 amino acids long. The CDR3 DNA is TGTGCCAGCTGGGGACTGAATACCGGGGAGCTGTTTTTT. It encodes CASWGLNTGELFF.